These 26 T cell receptor beta chains share one sample of origin, sequenced in a study of cytomegalovirus exposure and HLA in healthy donors (dated by TCRdb to the late 2010s). Library method: the immunoSEQ multiplex PCR assay. A mixture of 60 forward primers for TCR Vbeta segments and 13 reverse primers for TCR Jbeta segments was used in the multiplex PCR. As stored in TCRdb, this immuneACCESS dataset retains in-frame rearrangements with V and J assigned. A fraction of the clones does not appear; measured against another copy, unresolved V genes explain less than half of the discrepancy, and the remainder lacks a known reason. This sample lists around 180,000 clones; around nine tenths were detected once. Approximately 1.7% of the sample is taken by the ten largest. The sample comprised PBMCs. The receptor set was obtained from a young woman in good health and CMV-seronegative.

The V gene is TRBV28, the J gene TRBJ2-4, with D possibly being TRBD1 (6 bases). This CDR3 is 13 amino acids long. Germline CDR1 and CDR2: MDHEN and SYDVKM. V was cut by 6 bases and J by 9 bases, with 15 bases left in between. This CDR3 reads CASSHQGNGIQYF. The CDR3 nucleotides read TGTGCCAGCAGCCATCAGGGGAATGGCATTCAGTACTTC. Combining the CDR3 with reference TRBV28 and TRBJ2-4 gives the whole variable domain DVKVTQSSRYLVKRTGEKVFLECVQDMDHENMFWYRQDPGLGLRLIYFSYDVKMKEKGDIPEGYSVSREKKERFSLILESASTNQTSMYLCASSHQGNGIQYFGAGTRLSVL.

The chain couples TRBV11-1 to TRBJ1-1; D is uncertain. The CDR3 is 15 residues long. V gave up 4 bases and J gave up 3 bases, with 15 bases separating them. Germline V gives CDR1 SGHAT, CDR2 FQDESV (reference sequence). CDR3 bases: TGTGCCAGCAGCTCCCCTGCCAGGAAGGACACTGAAGCTTTCTTT. This translates into CASSSPARKDTEAFF.

The chain uses TRBV10-3 and TRBJ2-1; 8 positions agree with TRBD2. CDR3 length equals 14 residues. Germline-derived CDR1 and CDR2 are ENHRY and SYGVKD. V lost 6 bases, J lost 9 bases, and 10 bases stayed unmatched. DNA of the CDR3: TGTGCCATCAGCACCGGGACTAGTATACCTGAGCAGTTCTTC. It codes for CAISTGTSIPEQFF.

This clone appeared a few times. The J gene is TRBJ1-2, the V gene TRBV2; 8 nucleotides match TRBD1. The J segment lost 8 bases and the V segment lost 3 bases, leaving 11 bases of the junction unmatched. Per the germline V gene, CDR1 is SNHLY and CDR2 is FYNNEI. The CDR3 extends over 15 amino acids. The CDR3 region is CASSEGPGQGSGYTF. CDR3 DNA: TGTGCCAGCAGTGAGGGCCCCGGACAGGGAAGCGGCTACACCTTC.

The rearrangement links TRBV5-4 to TRBJ2-3; TRBD2 matches 9 bases. Per the germline V gene, CDR1 is SGHNT and CDR2 is YYREEE (reference sequence). J lost 6 bases, V lost 1 base, and 9 bases had no gene match. This CDR3 has 16 residues. CDR3 amino acids: CASSLLLAGTQDTQYF. The CDR3 DNA is TGTGCCAGCAGCTTGTTACTAGCGGGCACTCAGGATACGCAGTATTTT.

The rearrangement uses TRBV7-8 and TRBJ2-3; perhaps TRBD1 as D (5 bases). CDR1 is SGHVS and CDR2 is FQNEAQ in the germline V gene. Trimming left V 1 base short and J 7 bases short, with 21 bases between. The CDR3 is 17 amino acids. The CDR3 spells CASSLVHRFTVGNTQYF. The CDR3 DNA sequence: TGTGCCAGCAGCTTAGTTCACAGGTTTACGGTCGGAAATACGCAGTATTTT.

The rearrangement joins TRBV7-6 to TRBJ2-5; 14 bases line up with TRBD2. Gene TRBJ2-7 matches the end of the DNA better, so the J call may be wrong. The CDR3 loop spans 17 amino acids. Germline V lookup: CDR1 SGHVS, CDR2 FNYEAQ. CDR3 nucleotide sequence: TGTGCCAGCAGCCCCCAAGCGACTAGCGGGGGGGCCTACGAGCAGTACTTC. This translates into CASSPQATSGGAYEQYF.

This chain's CDR3 is CASSFPQTRRTEAFF. CDR3 DNA: TGTGCCAGCAGTTTCCCCCAGACAAGGCGCACTGAAGCTTTCTTT. V usage is TRBV28 and J usage is TRBJ1-1; D is unresolved. The ends were cut back, 3 bases at V and 4 bases at J, with 15 bases in the middle. This CDR3 has 15 residues. The germline V gene encodes CDR1 MDHEN and CDR2 SYDVKM.

A single count supports this clone. J is TRBJ2-3 and V is TRBV4-2; TRBD2 agrees at 7 bases. This CDR3 is 14 amino acids long. Germline V CDR1 and CDR2: LGHNA, YNFKEQ. J gave up 6 bases and V 5 bases, and 8 bases lay outside the gene matches. The CDR3 bases are TGTGCCAGCAGCTCGGGACTACCCATCGATACGCAGTATTTT. This encodes CASSSGLPIDTQYF.

The CDR3 sequence is CASSSDGGAYEQFF. The CDR3 DNA follows: TGTGCCAGCAGCTCAGACGGGGGGGCGTATGAGCAGTTCTTC. The chain links TRBV7-6 to TRBJ2-1; TRBD2 aligns across 8 bases. J was trimmed by 8 bases and V by 4 bases; bases with no gene match: 7. The CDR3 has 14 residues. Germline-derived CDR1 and CDR2 are SGHVS and FNYEAQ. The full variable domain, completed using reference TRBV7-6 and TRBJ2-1, is GAGVSQSPRYKVTKRGQDVALRCDPISGHVSLYWYRQALGQGPEFLTYFNYEAQQDKSGLPNDRFSAERPEGSISTLTIQRTEQRDSAMYRCASSSDGGAYEQFFGPGTRLTVL.

The chain has TRBV9 and TRBJ1-1; the D is unclear. Trimming pared 4 bases from V and 3 bases from J, leaving 10 bases between. The CDR3 has 13 residues. Germline lookup yields CDR1 SGDLS and CDR2 YYNGEE. CDR3 protein: CASSFSSDTEAFF. The CDR3, as DNA: TGTGCCAGCAGCTTCTCTTCAGACACTGAAGCTTTCTTT.

The V and J genes are TRBV5-1 and TRBJ2-7, with 7 bases matching TRBD2. Germline CDR1 reads SGHRS; CDR2 reads YFSETQ. The ends lost 0 bases at V and 6 bases at J; junction bases unmatched: 0. The CDR3 spans 12 residues. The CDR3 nucleotides read TGCGCCAGCAGCTTGGCGGGGGGCGAGCAGTACTTC. Translation: CASSLAGGEQYF.

The rearrangement links TRBV7-9 to TRBJ1-5; perhaps TRBD1 as D (6 bases). V dropped 2 bases and J dropped 6 bases, with 8 bases sitting between them. There are 13 residues in the CDR3. The germline V gene has CDR1 SEHNR and CDR2 FQNEAQ (reference sequence). The CDR3 DNA reads TGTGCCAGCAGCTTATCGACAGGTCAGCCCCAGCATTTT. Encoded protein: CASSLSTGQPQHF.

This clone occurred a few times. The rearrangement uses TRBV27 and TRBJ1-2; 9 bases are shared with TRBD1. The CDR3 consists of 15 residues. V was pared by 3 bases and J by 2 bases, with 4 bases of the junction left unmatched. Germline V lookup: CDR1 MNHEY, CDR2 SMNVEV (reference sequence). For the CDR3, the DNA is TGTGCCAGCAGTTTCCTCACAGGGGGCAACTATGGCTACACCTTC. It specifies CASSFLTGGNYGYTF.

V is TRBV18 and J is TRBJ2-2, with TRBD2 as a possible D gene (5 bases). Germline values: CDR1 KGHSH, CDR2 LQKENI. The CDR3 is 15 residues long. V lost 6 bases, J lost 5 bases, and 16 bases lay in between. The DNA of the CDR3 is TGTGCCAGCTCCCGCGCGGAAGGAGGAACCGGGGAGCTGTTTTTT. Protein sequence: CASSRAEGGTGELFF.

The rearrangement links TRBV10-3 to TRBJ1-1, with D possibly TRBD1 on 5 matching bases. Trimming took off 0 bases at V and 8 bases at J, with 13 bases between the two ends. The CDR3 spans 14 residues. The V gene's germline CDR1 is ENHRY and CDR2 SYGVKD. The CDR3 DNA is TGTGCCATCAGTGAGTCAGTATTGAGACAGGAAGCTTTCTTT. Its protein is CAISESVLRQEAFF.

This clone was detected only once. The genes are TRBV7-2 and TRBJ2-6; a weak D match, TRBD2 (7 bases). The CDR3 has 18 residues. In germline, CDR1 is SGHTA, CDR2 FQGNSA. V shed 5 bases and J shed 4 bases, with 21 bases lying between them. The CDR3 DNA sequence: TGTGCCAGCAGCCCCGGGGGGCCATTTACTGCCGGGGCCAACGTCCTGACTTTC. This encodes CASSPGGPFTAGANVLTF.

The chain recombines TRBV30 with TRBJ2-5, with a possible D match to TRBD2 (5 bases). The CDR3 has 13 amino acids. Germline V gene sequence: CDR1 GTSNPN, CDR2 SVGIG (reference sequence). V was trimmed by 2 bases and J by 1 base, leaving 8 bases between them. In DNA, the CDR3 is TGTGCCTGGAGTTGGAGCGGCCAAGAGACCCAGTACTTC. Residues: CAWSWSGQETQYF.

The CDR3 bases are TGCGCCAGCAGCCAACCTAGCGGGGGACACAATGAGCAGTTCTTC. Translating it yields CASSQPSGGHNEQFF. The V and J genes are TRBV4-1 and TRBJ2-1; 10 bases fit TRBD2. CDR3 length equals 15 residues. The junction had 3 bases not matched to a gene; V was cut back by 2 bases and J by 5 bases. In germline, CDR1 is MGHRA, CDR2 YSYEKL.

The chain carries TRBV5-1 and TRBJ1-1; 8 nucleotides match TRBD1. Germline loops: CDR1 SGHRS, CDR2 YFSETQ. V trimming: 1 base; J trimming: 4 bases; junction bases outside the gene matches: 0. The CDR3 loop spans 13 amino acids. CDR3 protein: CASSLTGGTEAFF. The DNA for the CDR3 is TGCGCCAGCAGCTTGACAGGGGGCACTGAAGCTTTCTTT.

The chain links TRBV4-2 to TRBJ2-7; 8 bases fit TRBD2. Germline V lookup: CDR1 LGHNA, CDR2 YNFKEQ. The CDR3 is made up of 17 amino acids. V trimming: 0 bases; J trimming: 5 bases; junction bases outside the gene matches: 12. In nucleotides, the CDR3 is TGTGCCAGCAGCCAAGATTGGATAGCGGGGTCGGGCGACGAGCAGTACTTC. Translating gives CASSQDWIAGSGDEQYF.

Details on this clone: Other nucleotide sequences in the sample specify the same CDR3. This rearrangement joins TRBV5-1 to TRBJ2-2; D call uncertain. The CDR3 contains 15 residues. Germline lookup yields CDR1 SGHRS and CDR2 YFSETQ. Trimming took off 0 bases at V and 0 bases at J, with 6 bases between the two ends. As DNA, the CDR3 is TGCGCCAGCAGCTTGGACAGCTCGAACACCGGGGAGCTGTTTTTT. This gives the protein CASSLDSSNTGELFF. The full variable domain, its missing parts supplied by reference TRBV5-1 and TRBJ2-2, is KAGVTQTPRYLIKTRGQQVTLSCSPISGHRSVSWYQQTPGQGLQFLFEYFSETQRNKGNFPGRFSGRQFSNSRSEMNVSTLELGDSALYLCASSLDSSNTGELFFGEGSRLTVL.

The chain employs TRBV4-2 and TRBJ2-3; tentatively, D is TRBD1 (6 bases). Between the trimmed V and J ends, which lost 1 base and 2 bases, there was a span of 7 bases. The CDR3 totals 14 residues. Germline V CDR1 and CDR2: LGHNA, YNFKEQ. This CDR3 is CASSQGTATDTQYF. The CDR3 nucleotides are TGTGCCAGCAGCCAAGGGACAGCCACAGATACGCAGTATTTT.

The rearrangement joins TRBV4-3 to TRBJ2-5, with 7 bases matching TRBD2. Germline V gene lookup returns CDR1 LGHNA and CDR2 YSLEER. The CDR3 runs to 17 residues. V lost 0 bases, J lost 5 bases, and 12 bases stayed unmatched. DNA of the CDR3: TGCGCCAGCAGCCAAGATATGAGCGGGACCTCCAGGGAGACCCAGTACTTC. It translates to CASSQDMSGTSRETQYF.

As to this clone: The sample contains more than one DNA sequence encoding this CDR3. This chain uses TRBV28 with TRBJ2-5; D might be TRBD1 (6 bases). The V end was cut by 4 bases, the J end by 2 bases, with 8 bases between. Germline V lookup: CDR1 MDHEN, CDR2 SYDVKM. CDR3 size: 13 residues. The CDR3 here is CASSSGQQETQYF. The CDR3 DNA reads as TGTGCCAGCAGTTCCGGACAGCAAGAGACCCAGTACTTC. Drawing the rest from reference TRBV28 and TRBJ2-5, the complete variable domain is DVKVTQSSRYLVKRTGEKVFLECVQDMDHENMFWYRQDPGLGLRLIYFSYDVKMKEKGDIPEGYSVSREKKERFSLILESASTNQTSMYLCASSSGQQETQYFGPGTRLLVL.

This chain joins TRBV7-9 and TRBJ1-5, with D possibly being TRBD1 (5 bases). CDR3 length: 13 residues. Germline V gene sequence: CDR1 SEHNR, CDR2 FQNEAQ (reference sequence). Trimming took 10 bases from V and 0 from J, leaving 10 bases between them. The CDR3 reads CATRADSNQPQHF. The CDR3 nucleotides are TGTGCCACCAGGGCGGATAGCAATCAGCCCCAGCATTTT.